This T cell receptor (beta chain) was documented in a study of T cell repertoires in cytomegalovirus infection (dated by TCRdb to about 2019). Concerning the study at large: Recently identified HLA-C-restricted CMV epitopes, whose presentation resists viral immunomodulation, were targeted by peptide stimulations together with well-studied HLA-B-restricted epitopes. Donor HLA type was relevant to the analysis, because carriage of CMV infection together with the matching HLA type was indicated by public TCR beta signatures. Here is what the overall study found, with its caveats: The ex vivo response was dominated by HLA-C-restricted CMV-specific TCR beta clonotypes, which also provided the single most frequent clonotype in two of eight donors. In both this cohort and an independent cohort of 352 donors, the cumulative frequency of public TCR beta family members distinguished carriers of CMV infection plus the relevant HLA type.

A word on this clonotype: Its antigen remains undetermined. A read error may produce the germline difference seen at one junction end.

The germline V gene (reference sequence) supplies CDR1 MNHEY and CDR2 SMNVEV. The CDR3 measures 14 amino acids from cysteine to phenylalanine. Only the CDR3 DNA is retained, 42 bases long and in frame from the first base. Sequenced using an Illumina HiSeq 1500. TCRdb reprocessing: public reads trimmed at Q25 with fastp, clones called with MiXCR, in-frame beta chains kept. Each CDR3 protein gets just one entry, which takes the most common genes and DNA from the rows behind it. Recorded for this sample are around 570,000 distinct CDR3 sequences; 35% to 50% of them occurred a single time. In total, the top ten clones hold 48% of the sample. Interpreted using the paper, the treatment or condition label stands for: in vitro stimulation with specific CMV peptide epitopes to enrich CMV-specific T cells.

The rearrangement combines TRBV27 with TRBJ2-2; the D segment cannot be called with confidence. This material consisted of cultured PBMCs, taken from culture after CMV antigen stimulation. This receptor was identified in a human donor in good health (CMV status not recorded). Some clones in this sample may be carry-over from other donors' samples. DNA sequence: TGTGCCAGCAGTTACTCCGTTAACAACGGGGAGCTGTTTTTT. It is translated as CASSYSVNNGELFF.